Below are 13 T cell receptor beta chains sequenced from a single sample in a study of T cell responses to AZD1222 COVID-19 vaccine. Profiling relied on immunoSEQ multiplex PCR, and the TCRdb table lists in-frame clones only, not all of them. The sample consists of 120,000 or so clones, 92% of them appearing once. The material sequenced was peripheral blood, taken on day 0 of AZD1222 vaccination. The receptors shown here come from an adult in good health.

The chain uses TRBV6-5 and TRBJ2-7; perhaps TRBD1 as D (6 bases). Trimming removed 5 bases from V and 4 bases from J, with 15 bases in between. This CDR3 has 14 amino acids. CDR1 and CDR2 from the germline V gene are MNHEY and SVGAGI. DNA of the CDR3: TGTGCCAGCAGTACAGACAGGAGCCTTTACGAGCAGTACTTC. This sequence encodes CASSTDRSLYEQYF.

The gene calls are TRBV25-1 and TRBJ2-3; the match to TRBD2 covers 14 bases. Looked up from germline, CDR1 is MGHDK and CDR2 is SYGVNS. With V trimmed by 7 bases and J by 4 bases, 7 bases remained unmatched. The CDR3 consists of 16 residues. The CDR3 nucleotides are TGTGCCAGCACCGGGACTAGCGGGAGAGGCCCAGATACGCAGTATTTT. Translation gives CASTGTSGRGPDTQYF.

The chain has TRBV28 and TRBJ2-1; 9 bases agree with TRBD2. Germline lookup yields CDR1 MDHEN and CDR2 SYDVKM. V was pared by 2 bases and J by 9 bases, with 5 bases of the junction left unmatched. The CDR3 runs 14 residues. CDR3 loop: CASSLEAGGREQFF. DNA for the CDR3: TGTGCCAGCAGTTTAGAGGCGGGAGGGCGTGAGCAGTTCTTC. The full variable domain, in which reference TRBV28 and TRBJ2-1 provide the parts outside the CDR3, is DVKVTQSSRYLVKRTGEKVFLECVQDMDHENMFWYRQDPGLGLRLIYFSYDVKMKEKGDIPEGYSVSREKKERFSLILESASTNQTSMYLCASSLEAGGREQFFGPGTRLTVL.

DNA of the CDR3: TGTGCCAGCAGCGGCTGCATAAACTACGAGCAGTACTTC. The encoded protein is CASSGCINYEQYF. The chain joins TRBV21-1 to TRBJ2-7; the D call in the table, TRBD1, was not verified against the DNA. TRBV21-1 is listed as a pseudogene. The CDR3 covers 13 residues.

This chain connects TRBV7-8 to TRBJ2-2, with 12 bases matching TRBD2. The CDR3 spans 17 residues. Germline V gene sequence: CDR1 SGHVS, CDR2 FQNEAQ. V lost 5 bases to trimming and J lost 5 bases; unmatched junction nucleotides: 9. This CDR3 reads CASSPRLAGVETGELFF. DNA for the CDR3: TGTGCCAGCAGCCCCCGACTAGCGGGAGTTGAAACCGGGGAGCTGTTTTTT.

This chain uses TRBV5-5 with TRBJ1-4; D is perhaps TRBD1 (6 bases). Per the germline V gene, CDR1 is SGHKS and CDR2 is YYEKEE (reference sequence). The CDR3 consists of 14 residues. V lost 1 base to trimming and J lost 5 bases, with 9 bases between them. CDR3 loop: CASSLPGANEKLFF. CDR3 sequence (DNA): TGTGCCAGCAGCTTGCCGGGGGCGAATGAAAAACTGTTTTTT.

The V gene is TRBV29-1, the J gene TRBJ2-5, with TRBD1 matching over 8 bases. V was pared by 7 bases and J by 0 bases, with 4 bases of the junction left unmatched. Germline V gives CDR1 SQVTM, CDR2 ANQGSEA. The CDR3 is 13 residues long. CDR3 coding DNA: TGCAGCGCCAAGGACAGGGACCAAGAGACCCAGTACTTC. Translating it yields CSAKDRDQETQYF.

This chain uses TRBV4-1 with TRBJ1-1; D is undetermined. This CDR3 is built from 11 residues. Trimming removed 5 bases at V and 2 bases at J, with 3 bases between. The germline V gene has CDR1 MGHRA and CDR2 YSYEKL. The CDR3 nucleotides are TGCGCCAGCAGCGGAAACACTGAAGCTTTCTTT. This sequence encodes CASSGNTEAFF.

The count of this clone is one. The gene calls are TRBV7-3 and TRBJ1-1; D gene unclear. This CDR3 contains 12 residues. CDR1 and CDR2 (germline): SGHTA, FQGTGA. Trimming cost V 5 bases and J 3 bases, with 7 bases left between them. The CDR3 here is CASSVGHTEAFF. The CDR3 coding sequence is TGTGCCAGCAGCGTGGGCCACACTGAAGCTTTCTTT.

Of note for this clone: An end of the junction does not agree with germline; a read error may underlie this. The gene calls are TRBV2 and TRBJ1-3; D may be TRBD1 (5 bases). This CDR3 contains 12 residues. The germline gives CDR1 SNHLY, CDR2 FYNNEI. The CDR3 DNA reads as TGCCACAGACGGGGGACTGGAAACACCATATATTTT. This encodes CHRRGTGNTIYF.

This CDR3 reads CASSLGVTRGEQFF. For the CDR3, the DNA is TGTGCCAGCAGCTTAGGGGTGACGAGGGGTGAGCAGTTCTTC. The chain couples TRBV7-9 to TRBJ2-1, with D possibly being TRBD1 or TRBD2 (5 bases each). Germline V gene sequence: CDR1 SEHNR, CDR2 FQNEAQ (reference sequence). CDR3 length equals 14 residues. V was pared by 1 base and J by 9 bases, with 13 bases between.

The chain has TRBV25-1 and TRBJ2-2, with D unresolved. The CDR3 covers 13 residues. Germline V gene lookup returns CDR1 MGHDK and CDR2 SYGVNS. Deletions cut 4 bases from V and 5 bases from J, with 8 bases between. The CDR3 reads CASSVHRTGELFF. CDR3 bases: TGTGCCAGCAGTGTGCACAGAACCGGGGAGCTGTTTTTT.

The chain recombines TRBV19 with TRBJ1-2; 7 bases fit TRBD1. This CDR3 has 13 amino acids. Trimming cost V 3 bases and J 8 bases; bases outside gene matches: 6. Looked up from germline, CDR1 is LNHDA and CDR2 is SQIVND (reference sequence). In DNA form, the CDR3 reads TGTGCCAGTAGTATTTACAGGGGAGGCGGCTACACCTTC. This sequence encodes CASSIYRGGGYTF.